The 25 T cell receptor beta chains below all came from one sample that was sequenced in a study of CD8+ T cells in alopecia areata. The treatment denotes: oral pan-JAK inhibitor, 5-10 mg twice daily. Once RNA had been extracted, it was reverse transcribed into cDNA to act as the sequencing template. The repertoire was sequenced with immunoSEQ multiplex PCR; TCRdb's copy has only in-frame clones and lacks some. The table includes approximately 280,000 clones, roughly 64% detected once. The sample consisted of CD4+ T cells sorted from blood, taken at week 24, from a patient treated with tofacitinib. These receptors were collected from a human donor with alopecia areata.

Only one count was recorded for this clone. The chain joins TRBV27 to TRBJ2-3; D is perhaps TRBD1 (5 bases). V was clipped by 5 bases and J by 7 bases, with 19 bases between them. The length of the CDR3 is 15 residues. Germline V gene sequence: CDR1 MNHEY, CDR2 SMNVEV (reference sequence). CDR3 nucleotides: TGTGCCAGCAGTCCCGACAGCCTGGAAGGGTATACGCAGTATTTT. Translation gives CASSPDSLEGYTQYF.

This clone was recorded a few times. The chain employs TRBV19 and TRBJ2-1; D gene unclear. Germline CDR1 LNHDA, CDR2 SQIVND (reference sequence). This CDR3 region has 11 residues. V was pared by 5 bases and J by 4 bases, with 3 bases between. CDR3 loop: CASSDYNEQFF. CDR3 nucleotides: TGTGCCAGTAGTGATTACAATGAGCAGTTCTTC.

The rearrangement joins TRBV7-9 to TRBJ2-5; 8 bases map to TRBD2. Trimming took 5 bases from V and 0 from J; bases not matched to a gene: 8. The CDR3 is 16 amino acids. Germline loops: CDR1 SEHNR, CDR2 FQNEAQ (reference sequence). CDR3 DNA sequence: TGTGCCAGCAGCCCTACGGGAGCGGGGGACCAAGAGACCCAGTACTTC. It yields the protein CASSPTGAGDQETQYF.

The rearrangement joins TRBV7-2 to TRBJ2-3; D uncertain. Germline V gives CDR1 SGHTA, CDR2 FQGNSA. The length of the CDR3 is 16 residues. V was cut by 2 bases and J by 1 base, with 13 bases left in between. The CDR3 loop is CASSLIASWGTDTQYF. The CDR3 DNA is TGTGCCAGCAGCTTAATCGCCTCCTGGGGCACAGATACGCAGTATTTT.

The chain is built from TRBV30 and TRBJ1-6, with D unresolved. The V end lost 4 bases, the J end lost 5 bases, and 6 bases lay between the germline ends. Germline V lookup: CDR1 GTSNPN, CDR2 SVGIG (reference sequence). The CDR3 has 12 amino acids. The CDR3 reads CAWMANNSPLHF. DNA for the CDR3: TGTGCCTGGATGGCGAATAATTCACCCCTCCACTTT.

The chain uses TRBV7-2 and TRBJ2-5, with D uncertain. Trimming cost V 0 bases and J 2 bases, with 7 bases left between them. CDR3 length: 14 residues. Germline V gene lookup returns CDR1 SGHTA and CDR2 FQGNSA. CDR3 bases: TGTGCCAGCAGCTTAGCCGCGGCTCAAGAGACCCAGTACTTC. It encodes CASSLAAAQETQYF.

The chain couples TRBV7-9 to TRBJ2-7; D might be TRBD1 or TRBD2, each matching 5 bases. V lost 4 bases, J lost 2 bases, and 15 bases lay in between. Germline V gives CDR1 SEHNR, CDR2 FQNEAQ (reference sequence). The CDR3 is made up of 15 amino acids. The CDR3 loop is CASSYRTSKTYEQYF. CDR3 in DNA: TGTGCCAGCAGCTACAGGACTTCGAAAACCTACGAGCAGTACTTC. Full variable domain (rest looked up from reference TRBV7-9 and TRBJ2-7): DTGVSQNPRHKITKRGQNVTFRCDPISEHNRLYWYRQTLGQGPEFLTYFQNEAQLEKSRLLSDRFSAERPKGSFSTLEIQRTEQGDSAMYLCASSYRTSKTYEQYFGPGTRLTVT.

This clone appeared a few times. This chain links TRBV5-1 with TRBJ2-5; TRBD1 agrees at 9 bases. With 4 bases clipped from V and 5 bases from J, the junction kept 12 bases outside the gene matches. CDR3 length equals 16 residues. Germline CDR1 SGHRS, CDR2 YFSETQ. The CDR3 protein is CASSAGTGTGWETQYF. The CDR3 DNA reads as TGCGCCAGCAGCGCGGGTACTGGGACAGGGTGGGAGACCCAGTACTTC.

The chain carries TRBV27 and TRBJ2-1, with 8 bases matching TRBD2. The germline V gene encodes CDR1 MNHEY and CDR2 SMNVEV (reference sequence). The CDR3 extends over 16 amino acids. The junction had 9 bases not matched to a gene; V was cut back by 6 bases and J by 2 bases. The DNA of the CDR3 is TGTGCCAGCAGCTCATATGGCGGGGGGCCCTACAATGAGCAGTTCTTC. Translated, it gives CASSSYGGGPYNEQFF.

Only a few counts were recorded for this clone. This chain connects TRBV7-8 to TRBJ2-6; tentatively, D is TRBD1 or TRBD2 (5 bases each). Trimming left V 5 bases short and J 2 bases short, with 16 bases between. Germline V lookup: CDR1 SGHVS, CDR2 FQNEAQ. The CDR3 runs 17 residues. CDR3: CASSAREGRTGANVLTF. The CDR3 DNA reads TGTGCCAGCAGCGCGCGAGAGGGGCGCACTGGGGCCAACGTCCTGACTTTC.

This clone turned up a few times. The chain couples TRBV5-1 to TRBJ2-3; 12 bases fit TRBD2. V lost 3 bases, J lost 1 base, and 3 bases stayed unmatched. In germline, CDR1 is SGHRS, CDR2 YFSETQ. This CDR3 spans 16 amino acids. CDR3 in amino acids: CASSSRTSGGTDTQYF. Written as DNA, the CDR3 is TGCGCCAGCAGCTCTCGGACTAGCGGGGGCACAGATACGCAGTATTTT.

This clone was seen more than once but under ten times. V usage is TRBV11-2 and J usage is TRBJ1-2; no definite D call. CDR3 length: 14 residues. V was clipped by 6 bases and J by 6 bases, with 17 bases between them. Per germline, CDR1 SGHAT and CDR2 FQNNGV. CDR3 sequence reads: CASRKVGNAHGYTF. In DNA, the CDR3 is TGTGCCAGCAGGAAGGTGGGGAACGCTCATGGCTACACCTTC.

V is TRBV30 and J is TRBJ1-2; no definite D call. This CDR3 has 15 amino acids. V gave up 0 bases and J gave up 0 bases, with 11 bases separating them. Germline V gene sequence: CDR1 GTSNPN, CDR2 SVGIG (reference sequence). This chain's CDR3 is CAWSVHWRANYGYTF. Written as DNA, the CDR3 is TGTGCCTGGAGTGTACACTGGAGGGCTAACTATGGCTACACCTTC.

V gene TRBV4-3 combines with J gene TRBJ2-3, with a tentative D call TRBD1 (6 bases). Germline assignment: CDR1 LGHNA and CDR2 YSLEER. With 7 bases removed from V and 5 bases from J, the gap between germline ends came to 13 bases. The CDR3 is 13 residues long. This CDR3 reads CASTTTGLDTQYF. The CDR3 nucleotides are TGCGCCAGCACCACTACAGGGCTAGATACGCAGTATTTT.

The genes are TRBV30 and TRBJ1-5, with D unclear. The V gene's germline CDR1 is GTSNPN and CDR2 SVGIG (reference sequence). V was trimmed by 4 bases and J by 7 bases, leaving 17 bases between them. The CDR3 spans 14 residues. DNA for the CDR3: TGTGCCTGGACAGCCTCAGCACCCAACCAGCCCCAGCATTTT. This codes for CAWTASAPNQPQHF. The full variable domain, in which reference TRBV30 and TRBJ1-5 provide the parts outside the CDR3, is SQTIHQWPATLVQPVGSPLSLECTVEGTSNPNLYWYRQAAGRGLQLLFYSVGIGQISSEVPQNLSASRPQDRQFILSSKKLLLSDSGFYLCAWTASAPNQPQHFGDGTRLSIL.

V usage is TRBV25-1 and J usage is TRBJ2-1; TRBD1 is a possible D gene (6 bases). Looked up from germline, CDR1 is MGHDK and CDR2 is SYGVNS. The CDR3 loop spans 15 amino acids. V was trimmed by 3 bases and J by 5 bases, leaving 14 bases between them. CDR3 nucleotide sequence: TGTGCCAGCAGTGAGATAGACAGGCAGGACAATGAGCAGTTCTTC. Its protein product is CASSEIDRQDNEQFF.

This clone was observed a handful of times. The chain has TRBV29-1 and TRBJ2-3; TRBD2 matches at 7 bases. Trimming cost V 4 bases and J 3 bases; bases outside gene matches: 13. The germline gives CDR1 SQVTM, CDR2 ANQGSEA. The CDR3 contains 16 residues. The CDR3, as DNA: TGCAGCGTTGCCCACCCCAGCGGGGTTGGGACAGATACGCAGTATTTT. Its protein is CSVAHPSGVGTDTQYF.

This clone was picked up a small number of times. At one end the junction does not follow the germline gene, possibly because of a read error. CDR3 sequence (DNA): TGTGCCAGCAGCCTAGCAGGGTTTTCTGATTACGAGCAGTACTTC. Its translation: CASSLAGFSDYEQYF. J is TRBJ2-7 and V is TRBV11-1; D tentatively fits TRBD1 or TRBD2 (5 bases each). This CDR3 comprises 15 residues. Looked up from germline, CDR1 is SGHAT and CDR2 is FQDESV (reference sequence).

V is TRBV7-2 and J is TRBJ2-5; 10 bases map to TRBD2. V gave up 4 bases and J gave up 0 bases; unmatched junction bases: 8. The CDR3 sequence is 17 residues long. From germline, CDR1 is SGHTA and CDR2 FQGNSA. The CDR3 is CASSSGGLAAYQETQYF. CDR3 sequence (DNA): TGTGCCAGCAGCTCGGGAGGACTAGCGGCTTACCAAGAGACCCAGTACTTC.

The rearrangement uses TRBV11-3 and TRBJ2-5; 10 nucleotides align to TRBD1. The CDR3 loop spans 16 amino acids. CDR1 and CDR2 from the germline V gene are SGHNT and YENEEA. The V gene end was trimmed by 5 bases and the J gene end by 1 base; junction bases not matched to a gene: 7. The CDR3 spells CASSLRTGGFQETQYF. The CDR3, as DNA: TGTGCCAGCAGCCTCAGGACAGGGGGATTCCAAGAGACCCAGTACTTC.

This clone was detected only a few times. The J gene is TRBJ1-1, the V gene TRBV29-1; a possible D gene is TRBD1 (5 bases). Per germline, CDR1 SQVTM and CDR2 ANQGSEA. This CDR3 is 11 amino acids long. Trimming shortened V by 6 bases and J by 8 bases, and 13 bases separated the two germline ends. CDR3 in amino acids: CSVKTAMEAFF. As DNA, the CDR3 is TGCAGCGTCAAGACAGCCATGGAAGCTTTCTTT. Using reference TRBV29-1 and TRBJ1-1 for the parts outside the CDR3, the full variable domain is SAVISQKPSRDICQRGTSLTIQCQVDSQVTMMFWYRQQPGQSLTLIATANQGSEATYESGFVIDKFPISRPNLTFSTLTVSNMSPEDSSIYLCSVKTAMEAFFGQGTRLTVV.

The chain combines TRBV5-1 with TRBJ2-7, with D possibly matching TRBD1 (5 bases). Germline values: CDR1 SGHRS, CDR2 YFSETQ. The V gene lost 4 bases and the J gene lost 2 bases, with 16 bases spanning the gap. This CDR3 spans 15 amino acids. The CDR3 DNA is TGCGCCAGCAGCCACACAGGTCTTCAGACCTACGAGCAGTACTTC. Encoded protein: CASSHTGLQTYEQYF.

This chain joins TRBV4-1 and TRBJ2-2, with a tentative D call TRBD2 (5 bases). The CDR3 consists of 16 residues. CDR1 and CDR2 (germline): MGHRA, YSYEKL. Trimming stripped 4 bases from V and 2 bases from J, with 14 bases between. The CDR3 is CASSPSPGINTGELFF. The CDR3 nucleotides read TGCGCCAGCAGCCCAAGTCCGGGGATCAACACCGGGGAGCTGTTTTTT.

This sequence joins TRBV7-9 and TRBJ2-5; 11 bases are shared with TRBD1. CDR1 and CDR2 from the germline V gene are SEHNR and FQNEAQ (reference sequence). The CDR3 runs to 15 residues. J lost 2 bases, V lost 5 bases, and 4 bases had no gene match. This chain's CDR3 is CASSERDRGQETQYF. The CDR3 DNA reads as TGTGCCAGCAGCGAACGGGACAGGGGGCAAGAGACCCAGTACTTC.

This clone was seen once. The chain uses TRBV18 and TRBJ1-1; D may be TRBD1 (6 bases). This CDR3 contains 16 residues. V lost 4 bases and J 1 base, leaving 16 bases between the germline ends. Germline CDR1 KGHSH, CDR2 LQKENI. The CDR3 here is CASSRWADSSNTEAFF. Here the CDR3 DNA reads TGTGCCAGCTCACGATGGGCGGACAGCTCGAACACTGAAGCTTTCTTT. Combining the CDR3 with reference TRBV18 and TRBJ1-1 gives the whole variable domain NAGVMQNPRHLVRRRGQEARLRCSPMKGHSHVYWYRQLPEEGLKFMVYLQKENIIDESGMPKERFSAEFPKEGPSILRIQQVVRGDSAAYFCASSRWADSSNTEAFFGQGTRLTVV.